Listed below are T cell receptor beta chains from one sample, sequenced in a study of Graves' ophthalmopathy and Graves' hyperthyroidism. TCRdb reanalysed the multiplex PCR reads using MiXCR and keeps one entry per CDR3 protein. Among almost 750,000 distinct CDR3 sequences listed, 40% were seen once. Specimen: peripheral blood. The receptors were gathered from an adult man with Graves' ophthalmopathy. Both conserved end residues are part of each CDR3. The D gene is left open where the match is weak. Only some rows state a clone size, as once, few, many or a class for expanded clones.

clone size	D gene	V gene	J gene	CDR3 DNA	CDR3 protein
few	.	TRBV25-1	TRBJ2-2	TGCGCCAGCAGCGAACGGGCGGCGCTAGCGAACACCGGGGAGCTGTTTTTT	CASSERAALANTGELFF
many	.	TRBV19	TRBJ2-7	TGTGCCAGTAGTATACAGATTTACTACGAGCAGTACTTC	CASSIQIYYEQYF
many	TRBD1	TRBV7-6	TRBJ1-6	TGTGCCAGCAGCCCCCGGGACAGAAACAATAATTCACCCCTCCACTTT	CASSPRDRNNNSPLHF
.	.	TRBV19	TRBJ1-4	TGTGCCAGTAGCCGAGGTATTCGGACTAATGAAAAACTGTTTTTT	CASSRGIRTNEKLFF
.	.	TRBV20-1	TRBJ2-5	TGCAGTGCGTCGGGGTGGCAGGAGGCCCAGTACTTC	CSASGWQEAQYF
.	.	TRBV7-9	TRBJ1-6	TGTGCCAGCAGCATTGGCAGGGTTGTGTCACCCCTCCACTTT	CASSIGRVVSPLHF
once	TRBD1	TRBV20-1	TRBJ1-1	TGCAGTGCTAGACCTCCGGACAGGGTTACTGAAGCTTTCTTT	CSARPPDRVTEAFF
.	.	TRBV20-1	TRBJ2-7	.	CSASGVAGGTYEHYF
.	.	TRBV11-2	TRBJ1-6	TGTGCCAGCAGCTTAGAAGGACCGAATTCACCCCTCCACTTT	CASSLEGPNSPLHF
few	.	TRBV6-1	TRBJ2-7	TGTGCCAGCAGCGGTGACATCCCCGACTACGAGCAGTACTTC	CASSGDIPDYEQYF
.	.	TRBV7-8	TRBJ2-7	TGTGCCAGCAGCTTAAGCAGGGGGGGATCCTACGAGCAGTACTTC	CASSLSRGGSYEQYF
.	TRBD1	TRBV7-9	TRBJ2-2	TGTGCCAGCAGCCAATGGGGACAGGGAGACACCGGGGAGCTGTTTTTT	CASSQWGQGDTGELFF
.	.	TRBV7-9	TRBJ1-2	TGTGCCAGCAGCTTAGCTTTTGGGGCTAACTATGGCTACACCTTC	CASSLAFGANYGYTF
few	TRBD1	TRBV9	TRBJ2-7	TGTGCCAGCAGCTTGACAGGGTTAAGTGAGCAGTACTTC	CASSLTGLSEQYF
many	.	TRBV7-3	TRBJ2-5	TGTGCCAGCAGCTACCGACTACTAGACCAGGGAAGAGAGACCCAGTACTTC	CASSYRLLDQGRETQYF
.	.	TRBV14	TRBJ1-6	TGTGCCAGCAGCCAAGATATTACAGGGTTTAATTCACCCCTCCACTTT	CASSQDITGFNSPLHF
.	.	TRBV24-1	TRBJ2-7	TGTGCCACCAGCGCCGGGGGAGGGGGAAGGTTCCACTACGAGCAGTACTTC	CATSAGGGGRFHYEQYF
.	.	TRBV29-1	TRBJ2-6	TGCAGCGTTGAAGACTCCGTGCTCTCTGGGGCCAACGTCCTGACTTTC	CSVEDSVLSGANVLTF